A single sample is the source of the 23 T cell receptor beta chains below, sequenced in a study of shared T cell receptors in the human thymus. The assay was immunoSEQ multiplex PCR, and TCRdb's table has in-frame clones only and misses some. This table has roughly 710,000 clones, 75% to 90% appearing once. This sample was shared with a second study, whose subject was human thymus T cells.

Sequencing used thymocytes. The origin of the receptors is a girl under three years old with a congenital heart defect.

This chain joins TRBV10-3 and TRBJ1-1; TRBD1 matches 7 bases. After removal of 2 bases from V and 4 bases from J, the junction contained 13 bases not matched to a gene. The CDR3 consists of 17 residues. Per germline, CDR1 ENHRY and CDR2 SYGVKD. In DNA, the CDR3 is TGTGCCATCAGTGAGCCCGAACAGGGGTTAGGGGGCACTGAAGCTTTCTTT. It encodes CAISEPEQGLGGTEAFF.

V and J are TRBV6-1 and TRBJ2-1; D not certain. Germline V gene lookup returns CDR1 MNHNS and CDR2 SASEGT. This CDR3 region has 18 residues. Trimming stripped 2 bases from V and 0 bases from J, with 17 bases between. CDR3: CASSESGVATSSYNEQFF. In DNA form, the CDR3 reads TGTGCCAGCAGTGAATCCGGAGTAGCCACCTCCTCCTACAATGAGCAGTTCTTC.

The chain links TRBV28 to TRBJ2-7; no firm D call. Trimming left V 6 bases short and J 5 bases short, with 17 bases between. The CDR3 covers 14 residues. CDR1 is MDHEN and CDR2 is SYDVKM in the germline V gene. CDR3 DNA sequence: TGTGCCAGCAGCCGTAGCCTTATCATAGACGAGCAGTACTTC. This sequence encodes CASSRSLIIDEQYF.

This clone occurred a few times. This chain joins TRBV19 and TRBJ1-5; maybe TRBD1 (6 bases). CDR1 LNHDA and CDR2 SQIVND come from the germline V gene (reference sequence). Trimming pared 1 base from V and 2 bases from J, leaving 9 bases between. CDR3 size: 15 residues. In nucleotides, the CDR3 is TGTGCCAGTAGTATAGGGACAGACCGCAATCAGCCCCAGCATTTT. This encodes CASSIGTDRNQPQHF. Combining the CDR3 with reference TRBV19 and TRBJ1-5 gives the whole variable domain DGGITQSPKYLFRKEGQNVTLSCEQNLNHDAMYWYRQDPGQGLRLIYYSQIVNDFQKGDIAEGYSVSREKKESFPLTVTSAQKNPTAFYLCASSIGTDRNQPQHFGDGTRLSIL.

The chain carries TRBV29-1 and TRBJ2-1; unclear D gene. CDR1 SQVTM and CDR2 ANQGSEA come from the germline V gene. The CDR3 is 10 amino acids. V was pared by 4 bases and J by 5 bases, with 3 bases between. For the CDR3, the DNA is TGCAGCGTTGCCGACAATGAGCAGTTCTTC. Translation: CSVADNEQFF.

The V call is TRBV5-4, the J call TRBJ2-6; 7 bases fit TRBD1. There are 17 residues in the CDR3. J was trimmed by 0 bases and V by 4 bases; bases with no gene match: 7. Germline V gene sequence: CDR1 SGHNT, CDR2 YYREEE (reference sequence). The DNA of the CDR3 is TGTGCCAGCAGCCGCCCGGGACAGTTCTCTGGGGCCAACGTCCTGACTTTC. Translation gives CASSRPGQFSGANVLTF. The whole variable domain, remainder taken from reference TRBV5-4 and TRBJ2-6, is ETGVTQSPTHLIKTRGQQVTLRCSSQSGHNTVSWYQQALGQGPQFIFQYYREEENGRGNFPPRFSGLQFPNYSSELNVNALELDDSALYLCASSRPGQFSGANVLTFGAGSRLTVL.

The CDR3 nucleotides are TGCGCCAGCAGCCCCCTAACTGTCCCCGGTAGCTATGGCTACACCTTC. Translation: CASSPLTVPGSYGYTF. The rearrangement uses TRBV4-3 and TRBJ1-2; D call uncertain. The CDR3 runs 16 residues. V was pared by 4 bases and J by 4 bases, with 19 bases between. Germline loops: CDR1 LGHNA, CDR2 YSLEER.

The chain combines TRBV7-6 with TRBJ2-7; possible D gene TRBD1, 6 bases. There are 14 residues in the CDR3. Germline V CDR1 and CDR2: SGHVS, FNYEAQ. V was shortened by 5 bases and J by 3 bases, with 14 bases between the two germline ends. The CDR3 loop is CASSDAQGYYEQYF. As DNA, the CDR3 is TGTGCCAGCAGCGACGCCCAGGGGTACTACGAGCAGTACTTC.

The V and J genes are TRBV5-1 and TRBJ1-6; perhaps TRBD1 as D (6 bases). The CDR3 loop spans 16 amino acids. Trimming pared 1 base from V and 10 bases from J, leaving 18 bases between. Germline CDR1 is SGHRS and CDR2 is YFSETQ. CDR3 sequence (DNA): TGCGCCAGCAGCTTGCCCTTAATCAGGGGCAAATCACCCCTCCACTTT. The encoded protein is CASSLPLIRGKSPLHF.

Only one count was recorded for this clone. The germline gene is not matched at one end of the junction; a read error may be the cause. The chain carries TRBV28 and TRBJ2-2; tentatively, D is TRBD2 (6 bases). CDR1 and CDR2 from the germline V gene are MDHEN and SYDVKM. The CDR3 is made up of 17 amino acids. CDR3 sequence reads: CASNLRVGTYDTGELFF. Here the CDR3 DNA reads TGTGCCAGCAATTTACGAGTCGGGACTTACGACACCGGGGAGCTGTTTTTT.

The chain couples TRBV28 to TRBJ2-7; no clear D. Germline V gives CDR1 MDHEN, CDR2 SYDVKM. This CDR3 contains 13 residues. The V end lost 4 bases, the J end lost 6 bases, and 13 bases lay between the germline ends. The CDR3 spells CASSSKLGSEQYF. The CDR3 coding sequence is TGTGCCAGCAGTTCCAAGCTGGGCTCCGAGCAGTACTTC.

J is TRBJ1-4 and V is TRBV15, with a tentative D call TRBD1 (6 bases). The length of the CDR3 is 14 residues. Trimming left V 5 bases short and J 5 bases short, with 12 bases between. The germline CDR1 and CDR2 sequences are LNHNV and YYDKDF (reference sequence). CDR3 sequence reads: CATSPTGDNEKLFF. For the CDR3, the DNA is TGTGCCACCAGCCCGACAGGCGACAATGAAAAACTGTTTTTT.

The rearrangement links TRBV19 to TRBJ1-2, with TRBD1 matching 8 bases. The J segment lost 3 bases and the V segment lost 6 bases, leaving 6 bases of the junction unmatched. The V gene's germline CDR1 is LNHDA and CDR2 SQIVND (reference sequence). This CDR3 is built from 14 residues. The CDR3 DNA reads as TGTGCCAGTAGGCCCAGGGGGCGCGACTATGGCTACACCTTC. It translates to CASRPRGRDYGYTF.

The CDR3 DNA follows: TGTGCCAGCAGCTTAGCGTACAACCACAGGAACTTCTCTGGAAACACCATATATTTT. This codes for CASSLAYNHRNFSGNTIYF. The rearrangement links TRBV7-2 to TRBJ1-3, with D perhaps matching TRBD1 (5 bases). With 0 bases removed from V and 0 bases from J, the gap between germline ends came to 18 bases. This CDR3 is 19 amino acids long. Germline CDR1 is SGHTA and CDR2 is FQGNSA.

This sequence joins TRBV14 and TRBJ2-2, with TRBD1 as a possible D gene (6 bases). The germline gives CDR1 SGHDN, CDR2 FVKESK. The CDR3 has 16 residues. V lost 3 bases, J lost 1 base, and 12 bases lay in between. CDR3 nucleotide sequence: TGTGCCAGCAGCCATGAGAACAGGGTGAACACCGGGGAGCTGTTTTTT. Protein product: CASSHENRVNTGELFF.

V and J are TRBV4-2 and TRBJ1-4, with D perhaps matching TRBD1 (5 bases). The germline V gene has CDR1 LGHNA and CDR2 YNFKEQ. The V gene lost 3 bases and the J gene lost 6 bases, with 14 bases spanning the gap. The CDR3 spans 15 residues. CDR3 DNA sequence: TGTGCCAGCAGCCACCTGGTCGGGACTGATGAAAAACTGTTTTTT. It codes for CASSHLVGTDEKLFF.

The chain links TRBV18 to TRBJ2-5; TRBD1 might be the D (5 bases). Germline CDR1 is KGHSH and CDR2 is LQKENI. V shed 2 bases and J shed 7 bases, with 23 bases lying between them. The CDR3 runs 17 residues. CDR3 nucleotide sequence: TGTGCCAGCTCACCAATGTGGCAGGACACACAGGACGGGACCCAGTACTTC. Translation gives CASSPMWQDTQDGTQYF.

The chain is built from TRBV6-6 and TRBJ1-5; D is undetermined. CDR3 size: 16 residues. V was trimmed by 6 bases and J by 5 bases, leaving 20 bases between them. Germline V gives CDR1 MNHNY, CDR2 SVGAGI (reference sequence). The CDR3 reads CASRGDPYIADQPQHF. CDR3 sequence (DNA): TGTGCCAGCAGGGGAGACCCCTACATAGCAGATCAGCCCCAGCATTTT.

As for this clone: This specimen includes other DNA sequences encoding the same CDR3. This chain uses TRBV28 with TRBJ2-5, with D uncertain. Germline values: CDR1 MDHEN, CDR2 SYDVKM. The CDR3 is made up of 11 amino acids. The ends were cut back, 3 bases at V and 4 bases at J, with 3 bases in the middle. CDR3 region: CASSLRETQYF. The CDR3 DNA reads TGTGCCAGCAGTTTGAGAGAGACCCAGTACTTC.

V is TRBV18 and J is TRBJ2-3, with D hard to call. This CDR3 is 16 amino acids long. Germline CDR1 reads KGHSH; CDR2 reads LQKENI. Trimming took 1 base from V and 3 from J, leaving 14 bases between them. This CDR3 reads CASSPRASIRTDTQYF. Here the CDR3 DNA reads TGTGCCAGCTCACCACGGGCGTCCATTAGGACAGATACGCAGTATTTT.

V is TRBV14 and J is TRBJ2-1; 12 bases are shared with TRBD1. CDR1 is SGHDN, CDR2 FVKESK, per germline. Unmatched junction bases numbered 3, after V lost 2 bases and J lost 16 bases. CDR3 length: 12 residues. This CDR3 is CASSQPGQGAFF. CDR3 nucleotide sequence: TGTGCCAGCAGCCAACCGGGACAGGGGGCATTCTTC.

The CDR3 spells CASSQDRGLGLFF. For the CDR3, the DNA is TGTGCCAGCAGCCAAGATAGGGGCTTAGGGCTGTTTTTT. The chain couples TRBV14 to TRBJ1-4, with D possibly TRBD1 on 5 matching bases. CDR3 length: 13 residues. Germline loops: CDR1 SGHDN, CDR2 FVKESK. Trimming took 0 bases from V and 14 from J, leaving 13 bases between them.

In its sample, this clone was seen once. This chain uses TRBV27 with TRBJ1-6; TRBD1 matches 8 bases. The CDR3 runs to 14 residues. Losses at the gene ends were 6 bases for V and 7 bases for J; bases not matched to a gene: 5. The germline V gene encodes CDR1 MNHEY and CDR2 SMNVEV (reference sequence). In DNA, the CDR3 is TGTGCCAGCAGAGCGGGACAGGAAAATTCACCCCTCCACTTT. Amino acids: CASRAGQENSPLHF.